Each of the 19 T cell receptor beta chains below was sequenced from the same sample in a study of blood T cell repertoires in COVID-19. TCRdb's copy holds only in-frame clones and misses some; the assay was immunoSEQ multiplex PCR. The sample shows some 180,000 clones, roughly 82% of them seen only once. The sequenced sample was peripheral blood. These receptors originate from a woman aged 60 to 75 with COVID-19, enrolled during active disease.

This chain connects TRBV6-5 to TRBJ1-1, with 8 nucleotides matching TRBD1. J gave up 2 bases and V 6 bases, and 5 bases lay outside the gene matches. CDR3 length equals 14 residues. Germline V CDR1 and CDR2: MNHEY, SVGAGI. The CDR3 here is CASRLDRGNTEAFF. In nucleotides, the CDR3 is TGTGCCAGCAGACTTGACAGGGGCAACACTGAAGCTTTCTTT.

V gene TRBV6-5 combines with J gene TRBJ2-5; D remains ambiguous. Germline CDR1 MNHEY, CDR2 SVGAGI. Deletions cut 6 bases from V and 1 base from J, with 9 bases between. The CDR3 runs 13 residues. Written as DNA, the CDR3 is TGTGCCAGCAGATCCCCGGGCCAAGAGACCCAGTACTTC. Translation gives CASRSPGQETQYF.

The V and J genes are TRBV19 and TRBJ2-3; D gene uncertain. The CDR3 covers 14 residues. The ends were cut back, 5 bases at V and 3 bases at J, with 12 bases in the middle. Per germline, CDR1 LNHDA and CDR2 SQIVND (reference sequence). CDR3 bases: TGTGCCAGTAGTTGGAGTAGCTCGACAGATACGCAGTATTTT. It is translated as CASSWSSSTDTQYF.

This chain links TRBV10-3 with TRBJ1-2; a possible D gene is TRBD1 (5 bases). V was trimmed by 2 bases and J by 6 bases, leaving 13 bases between them. Germline values: CDR1 ENHRY, CDR2 SYGVKD. CDR3 length: 14 amino acids. CDR3 bases: TGTGCCATCAGTGAGGATAAGGGGATGAATGGCTACACCTTC. It codes for CAISEDKGMNGYTF.

The rearrangement links TRBV27 to TRBJ1-6; TRBD1 matches 8 bases. The CDR3 contains 18 residues. V shed 8 bases and J 7 bases; nucleotides not matched to a gene: 19. Germline lookup yields CDR1 MNHEY and CDR2 SMNVEV (reference sequence). The chain's CDR3 is CASQRRGLGVVLNSPLHF. CDR3 DNA: TGTGCCAGCCAGCGCAGGGGGCTAGGGGTCGTGTTGAATTCACCCCTCCACTTT.

V gene TRBV11-3 combines with J gene TRBJ2-3; D is uncertain. This CDR3 contains 15 residues. Trimming took off 0 bases at V and 0 bases at J, with 7 bases between the two ends. Germline V CDR1 and CDR2: SGHNT, YENEEA. The CDR3 spells CASSLEGRSTDTQYF. DNA for the CDR3: TGTGCCAGCAGCTTAGAGGGCAGAAGCACAGATACGCAGTATTTT. Complete variable domain (other parts from reference TRBV11-3 and TRBJ2-3): EAGVVQSPRYKIIEKKQPVAFWCNPISGHNTLYWYLQNLGQGPELLIRYENEEAVDDSQLPKDRFSAERLKGVDSTLKIQPAELGDSAVYLCASSLEGRSTDTQYFGPGTRLTVL.

The rearrangement uses TRBV7-9 and TRBJ2-1; D uncertain. V lost 1 base and J 0 bases, leaving 10 bases between the germline ends. Per the germline V gene, CDR1 is SEHNR and CDR2 is FQNEAQ (reference sequence). This CDR3 has 16 residues. The CDR3 loop reads CASSLGGFSSYNEQFF. In nucleotides, the CDR3 is TGTGCCAGCAGCTTAGGCGGCTTTAGCTCCTACAATGAGCAGTTCTTC.

This clone has just one count. The J gene is TRBJ1-1, the V gene TRBV28; possible D gene TRBD1, 6 bases. CDR3 length equals 16 residues. The germline V and J ends were trimmed by 6 bases and 1 base, with 18 bases remaining between them. Germline CDR1 and CDR2: MDHEN and SYDVKM. CDR3 residues: CASRPAGDIGNTEAFF. Here the CDR3 DNA reads TGTGCCAGCAGGCCGGCGGGGGACATTGGGAACACTGAAGCTTTCTTT.

This clone appeared a single time. This sequence joins TRBV28 and TRBJ1-2; tentatively, D is TRBD1 (5 bases). Germline CDR1 MDHEN, CDR2 SYDVKM. This CDR3 is built from 13 residues. Trimming removed 6 bases at V and 5 bases at J, with 13 bases between. CDR3 in amino acids: CASSPDSVYGYTF. CDR3 bases: TGTGCCAGCAGCCCCGACAGTGTTTATGGCTACACCTTC.

This rearrangement joins TRBV15 to TRBJ2-5; TRBD2 agrees at 8 bases. The V segment lost 4 bases and the J segment 1 base; nucleotides outside the gene matches: 8. The CDR3 has 16 amino acids. CDR1 is LNHNV, CDR2 YYDKDF, per germline (reference sequence). CDR3 in DNA: TGTGCCACCAGCAAAGGAGCGGGAGTCCTCCAAGAGACCCAGTACTTC. It specifies CATSKGAGVLQETQYF.

In this sample, this clone turned up once. The V and J genes are TRBV5-1 and TRBJ1-3, with D maybe TRBD1 (6 bases). The CDR3 runs 17 residues. In germline, CDR1 is SGHRS, CDR2 YFSETQ. Trimming shortened V by 2 bases and J by 0 bases, and 15 bases separated the two germline ends. DNA of the CDR3: TGCGCCAGCAGCTTTACGGCAGGGGCTTCCTCTGGAAACACCATATATTTT. Translating gives CASSFTAGASSGNTIYF.

The gene calls are TRBV6-6 and TRBJ1-3, with D tentatively TRBD1 (6 bases). The CDR3 runs to 14 residues. Trimming stripped 6 bases from V and 2 bases from J, with 11 bases between. Germline V gives CDR1 MNHNY, CDR2 SVGAGI (reference sequence). The CDR3 bases are TGTGCCAGCAGCAGAACAGGGACTGGAAACACCATATATTTT. Amino acid sequence: CASSRTGTGNTIYF.

The rearrangement joins TRBV7-8 to TRBJ1-2, with D unclear. The CDR3 is 14 residues long. The germline gives CDR1 SGHVS, CDR2 FQNEAQ. The V end was cut by 1 base, the J end by 2 bases, with 8 bases between. This CDR3 reads CASSLDSGNYGYTF. The CDR3 DNA sequence: TGTGCCAGCAGCTTAGACTCGGGGAACTATGGCTACACCTTC.

This chain links TRBV7-9 with TRBJ1-3, with D tentatively TRBD1 (5 bases). CDR1 is SEHNR and CDR2 is FQNEAQ in the germline V gene (reference sequence). V gave up 2 bases and J gave up 2 bases, with 13 bases separating them. CDR3 length: 16 residues. In DNA form, the CDR3 reads TGTGCCAGCAGCTTATCCGGGGGAACCGCTGGAAACACCATATATTTT. The encoded protein is CASSLSGGTAGNTIYF.

This clone was detected a few times. The rearrangement links TRBV5-6 to TRBJ1-6; a weak D match, TRBD1 (5 bases). The CDR3 spans 16 residues. Germline-derived CDR1 and CDR2 are SGHDT and YYEEEE. With 4 bases removed from V and 7 bases from J, the gap between germline ends came to 18 bases. The CDR3 protein is CASSPVGANYNSPLHF. In nucleotides, the CDR3 is TGTGCCAGCAGCCCTGTTGGGGCAAACTACAATTCACCCCTCCACTTT. The entire variable domain, with the rest obtained from reference TRBV5-6 and TRBJ1-6, is as follows: DAGVTQSPTHLIKTRGQQVTLRCSPKSGHDTVSWYQQALGQGPQFIFQYYEEEERQRGNFPDRFSGHQFPNYSSELNVNALLLGDSALYLCASSPVGANYNSPLHFGNGTRLTVT.

The V gene is TRBV7-2, the J gene TRBJ2-7; 7 bases match TRBD1. Trimming removed 5 bases from V and 1 base from J; junction bases left unmatched: 5. The CDR3 has 14 residues. Per germline, CDR1 SGHTA and CDR2 FQGNSA. The CDR3 DNA sequence: TGTGCCAGCAGCCCACGACAGGGATCCTACGAGCAGTACTTC. The encoded protein is CASSPRQGSYEQYF.

This clone turned up a few times. The chain uses TRBV19 and TRBJ1-1; D is undetermined. Trimming pared 1 base from V and 3 bases from J, leaving 6 bases between. The CDR3 covers 13 residues. Germline values: CDR1 LNHDA, CDR2 SQIVND (reference sequence). The CDR3 region is CASSIGRDTEAFF. The CDR3 region has the DNA TGTGCCAGTAGTATAGGGCGGGACACTGAAGCTTTCTTT.

The chain links TRBV19 to TRBJ1-4; a weak D match, TRBD1 (5 bases). V was clipped by 9 bases and J by 0 bases, with 20 bases between them. The CDR3 runs 17 residues. The germline V gene has CDR1 LNHDA and CDR2 SQIVND (reference sequence). Here the CDR3 DNA reads TGTGCCAGCCATTCCCGGGGGGAAGCGGCAACTAATGAAAAACTGTTTTTT. It specifies CASHSRGEAATNEKLFF.

J is TRBJ2-7 and V is TRBV19, with TRBD2 as a possible D gene (5 bases). CDR1 LNHDA and CDR2 SQIVND come from the germline V gene (reference sequence). V lost 2 bases and J lost 2, with 13 bases in between. This CDR3 is built from 15 residues. CDR3 sequence: CASSIRNEGTYEQYF. DNA for the CDR3: TGTGCCAGTAGTATAAGGAATGAGGGTACCTACGAGCAGTACTTC.